The clone carrying this TCR beta chain was counted only a few times. The sample originates from a study of blood T cell repertoires in COVID-19. Only in-frame clones appear in the TCRdb table, and some are missing; sequencing was by immunoSEQ multiplex PCR. The sample yields about 160,000 clones, approximately 85% seen once. The germline V gene encodes CDR1 MNHEY and CDR2 SMNVEV (reference sequence). The CDR3 length is 17 residues. The junction had 8 bases not matched to a gene; V was cut back by 3 bases and J by 0 bases. Input material: peripheral blood. This receptor was obtained from a man aged 60-69 years with active or convalescent COVID-19. The gene calls are TRBV27 and TRBJ1-1; 9 nucleotides align to TRBD1. CDR3 bases: TGTGCCAGCAGTTTCTCCCGAGGGACAGGGATGAACACTGAAGCTTTCTTT. Residues: CASSFSRGTGMNTEAFF.